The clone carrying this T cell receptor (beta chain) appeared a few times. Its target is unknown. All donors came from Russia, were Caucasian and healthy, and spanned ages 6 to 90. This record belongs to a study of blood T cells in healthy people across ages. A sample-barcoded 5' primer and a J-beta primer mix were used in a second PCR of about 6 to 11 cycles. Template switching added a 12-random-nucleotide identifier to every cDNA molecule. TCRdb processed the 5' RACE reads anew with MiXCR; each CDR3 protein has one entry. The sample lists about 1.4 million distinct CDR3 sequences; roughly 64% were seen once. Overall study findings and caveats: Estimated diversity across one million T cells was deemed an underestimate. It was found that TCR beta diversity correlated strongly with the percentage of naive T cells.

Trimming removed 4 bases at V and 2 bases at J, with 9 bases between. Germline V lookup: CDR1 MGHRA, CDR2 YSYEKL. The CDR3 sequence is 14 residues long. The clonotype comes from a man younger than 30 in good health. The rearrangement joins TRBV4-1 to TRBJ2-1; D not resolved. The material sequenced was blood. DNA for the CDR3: TGCGCCAGCAGCCTCGGAAGACCCTACAATGAGCAGTTCTTC. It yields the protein CASSLGRPYNEQFF.